This T cell receptor (beta chain) was observed in a study of cytomegalovirus exposure and HLA in healthy donors. General study points: With further analysis later on, most CMV-associated TCR beta chains appeared HLA-restricted.

In the PCR, 60 Vbeta and 13 Jbeta primers were used. Original methodology: In a later analysis, around 10 million of 75 million to 85 million unique beta chains occurred in at least two donors. Assay: immunoSEQ multiplex PCR; the TCRdb copy retains only in-frame clones and omits some. V, J and clone size were drawn from that table, and D and trimming were deduced from the DNA. Found here are about 190,000 clones, 87% of them singletons; the top ten hold roughly 1.3%. As to this clone: The antigen is not known.

This CDR3 is built from 15 residues. In germline, CDR1 is SGHTS, CDR2 YDEGEE. V was pared by 5 bases and J by 2 bases, with 11 bases between. The material sequenced was PBMCs. This clonotype originated in a man younger than 40 in good health and CMV-seronegative. The chain joins TRBV5-8 to TRBJ2-6; D is perhaps TRBD2 (6 bases). CDR3 DNA sequence: TGTGCCAGCAGTCGGGAGAGGGCTGGGGCCAACGTCCTGACTTTC. Translated: CASSRERAGANVLTF.